This T cell receptor beta chain is drawn from a study of T cell changes during pregnancy in multiple sclerosis. This clone was detected only once. Libraries were prepared by immunoSEQ multiplex PCR; TCRdb keeps only in-frame clonotypes and omits some of them. Of tens of thousands of clones in the sample, about 90% are singletons; the top ten hold 2% to 2.5%. The V and J ends lost 2 bases and 9 bases, in that order; junction bases with no gene match: 6. Germline CDR1 reads MNHEY; CDR2 reads SVGAGI. This CDR3 spans 14 amino acids. J is TRBJ2-1 and V is TRBV6-5; the match to TRBD2 covers 8 bases. This TCR was recovered from a female donor in good health, enrolled as a control in a pregnancy study. This specimen consisted of peripheral blood, obtained in the second trimester of pregnancy. The DNA for the CDR3 is TGTGCCAGCAGTTACGAGGTAGCGGGGATTGAGCAGTTCTTC. It is translated as CASSYEVAGIEQFF.